This TCR beta chain was retrieved from a study of blood T cell repertoires in COVID-19 (dated by TCRdb to about 2020). Regarding the research as a whole: Samples from collaborators originated in the United States, Italy and Spain and spanned both the acute and convalescent phases of COVID-19. The prospective study material was composed of cDNA or gDNA derived from T cells, B-cell-depleted T cells, or PBMCs. The dataset comprised deeply sampled blood TCRbeta repertoires from subjects exposed to, actively infected with, or recovered from COVID-19. A freely available public database, intended as a resource for researchers studying the immune response to SARS-CoV-2, is where the repertoires were released. Samples were obtained from the ongoing ImmuneRACE study (first 160 participants) and from approximately 1,200 subjects provided by 6 global collaborators. The sample metadata nearly always contained a de-identified subject ID, COVID-19 status, age in years and sex. HLA class I and class II types, where available, came from metadata supplied by the sample provider rather than from assay-based typing. Summary of the overall study and its limitations: Clinical and demographic metadata were provided uncurated, with the amount varying by source and participant.

On this clone itself: The specificity of this receptor is unknown. The input lacks base qualities; no much larger clone sits a single base away.

TCRbeta CDR3 regions were amplified from genomic DNA by means of the immunoSEQ Assay, a bias-controlled multiplex PCR. Per the source publication's procedure: The number of nucleated cells in each sample was estimated from the amplification of reference gene primers within the assay. To quantify the absolute abundance of each unique TCRbeta CDR3 rearrangement, sequence reads were collapsed and filtered. Productive Simpson clonality was computed per sample as the square root of Simpson's diversity index over productive rearrangements. TCRdb's version of the immuneACCESS table is confined to in-frame rearrangements and falls short of the full clone set. An unresolved V gene accounts for under half of the shortfall where checked; the remainder is of unknown origin. The DNA gave D and trimming, while V, J and clone size come from that table. This sample is represented by 150,000 to 200,000 clones; about 81% of them were singletons. Roughly 10% of the sample rests with the top ten.

V is cut by 5 bases and J by 1 base, and the space between the germline ends is 9 bases. The CDR3 numbers 14 residues from cysteine through phenylalanine. The retained sequence is limited to the CDR3, 42 bases, with the frame set at the first base. Reading the germline V gene gives CDR1 SGHTA and CDR2 FQGTGA. The collaborating institutions used their own protocols to collect whole blood in K2EDTA tubes. For TCRbeta analysis, collaborators shipped samples as frozen whole blood, isolated PBMCs, or DNA extracted from either of those sample types. The clonotype was recovered from a human donor in a cohort sampled during active COVID-19. The sample consisted of peripheral blood. The chain is encoded by TRBV7-3 joined to TRBJ2-1; the D gene cannot be resolved reliably. The DNA reads as follows: TGTGCCAGCAGCCTCTCCGGGTCCTACAATGAGCAGTTCTTC. This translates into CASSLSGSYNEQFF.